Listed below are T cell receptor beta chains from one sample, sequenced in a study of cytomegalovirus exposure and HLA in healthy donors. TCRdb's table, derived via immunoSEQ multiplex PCR, lists solely in-frame clones and lacks some. Of some 150,000 clones in the sample, more than 75% were seen once. Specimen: PBMCs. The receptors derive from a woman aged 18-30 years in good health and CMV-seronegative. The conserved cysteine and the conserved F or W are not part of the CDR3 here. Each record gives: V gene, CDR3 length, CDR3 protein.

TRBV5-1 | 14 | ASSSGQGAFEYGYT
TRBV14 | 11 | ASSHRGWHEQY
TRBV11-2 | 13 | ASSPRRTGTDTQY
TRBV6-6 | 13 | ASSYSSGAGTEAF
TRBV9 | 10 | ASSVVCRLKF
TRBV29-1 | 15 | SVGPLFQGTGANVLT
TRBV7-9 | 12 | ASSLATRGEKLF
TRBV28 | 14 | ASSQVGARTNEKLF
TRBV7-9 | 12 | ASSLIGTGGSYT
TRBV2 | 13 | ASSGEGIGNQPQH
TRBV6-5 | 10 | ASSRQGQPQH
TRBV19 | 12 | ASRATATNEKLF
TRBV7-9 | 13 | ASSGARSFTGELF
TRBV7-6 | 13 | ASSSLLAGGQEQF
TRBV30 | 13 | AWSVGEVERNEQF
TRBV10-2 | 13 | ASSESSGTNYGYT
TRBV28 | 11 | ASRGQDTGELF
TRBV6-1 | 11 | ASWASGKYEQY
TRBV23-1 | 12 | ASSSTGGSQPQH
TRBV28 | 12 | ASSSATGNYGYT
TRBV28 | 13 | ASTKPGLASYEQY
TRBV15 | 15 | ATSRGGYGEAGNTIY
TRBV7-2 | 14 | ASRHRTSAPYNEQF
TRBV30 | 12 | AWSFRSRSYEQY
TRBV28 | 9 | ASTTGYGYT
TRBV29-1 | 11 | SARGDKSYEQY
TRBV5-1 | 15 | ASSPGSGVGYQETQY
TRBV5-1 | 14 | ASSTLAGSSYNEQF
TRBV9 | 11 | ASSLGERNEQF
TRBV2 | 12 | ASSGQGISETQY
TRBV29-1 | 11 | SVDAGGTDTQY
TRBV7-2 | 12 | ASSSRYSTYEQY
TRBV2 | 10 | ASSAYQETQY
TRBV10-3 | 10 | AIRTAGNTIY
TRBV12-2 | 13 | ASRLDEGAGNTIY
TRBV7-2 | 13 | ASSLLGGATDTQY
TRBV6-5 | 12 | ASSYRQSNQPQH
TRBV5-1 | 14 | ASSRSGTTHADEQF
TRBV5-4 | 14 | ASSLGQGGSGEKLF
TRBV7-2 | 11 | ASSLARTDTQY
TRBV6-1 | 13 | ASRTGGATNEKLF
TRBV7-8 | 13 | ASSLGQGFNYGYT
TRBV2 | 9 | ASRYSYEQY
TRBV20-1 | 9 | SASREETQY
TRBV6-1 | 12 | ASSEERGKTEQY
TRBV11-1 | 17 | ASSLSDSLRGCSYNEQF
TRBV30 | 14 | AWSSKVTGGKSEQY
TRBV5-4 | 13 | ASSLGGHSGGEQF
TRBV7-9 | 11 | ASFGVSYNEQF
TRBV15 | 13 | ATSRDRSSNQPQH
TRBV29-1 | 12 | SVGHRGRTDTQY
TRBV13 | 12 | ASRSDRAADTQY
TRBV6-5 | 10 | ASSQTGVALH
TRBV6-6 | 12 | ASSYLEGAYGYT
TRBV4-2 | 16 | ASSQGVRGPSGANVLT